The present entry profiles one T cell receptor (beta chain) with its context. The antigen remains unidentified. CDR1 and CDR2 from the germline V gene are SGHTA and FQGNSA. The CDR3 length is 14 residues. The record originates from a study of OX40 agonist ivuxolimab in advanced cancers. Across the whole study: Intravenous ivuxolimab was administered to patients every 2 weeks at 0.01 to 10 mg/kg.

The study, taken as a whole, reports: Clones of CD4+ and CD8+ blood T cells grew by week 6 at doses of 0.1 to 3.0 mg/kg.

Here immunoSEQ multiplex PCR was the method, and the copy in TCRdb shows in-frame clones only, minus some. The table records approximately 160,000 clones, 90% to 95% of them present only once. The sequencing here drew on CD4+ or CD8+ T cells sorted from blood, taken in a trial of the OX40 agonist ivuxolimab. The clonotype originates from an adult with an advanced solid tumor such as melanoma, head and neck, liver or kidney cancer. This chain joins TRBV7-2 and TRBJ2-5; weak D call: TRBD1 (6 bases). The J call may not be correct, given that the DNA end is closer to TRBJ2-7. The CDR3 region is CASSLSGDGYEQYF. DNA of the CDR3: TGTGCCAGCAGCCTATCAGGGGACGGCTACGAGCAGTACTTC.